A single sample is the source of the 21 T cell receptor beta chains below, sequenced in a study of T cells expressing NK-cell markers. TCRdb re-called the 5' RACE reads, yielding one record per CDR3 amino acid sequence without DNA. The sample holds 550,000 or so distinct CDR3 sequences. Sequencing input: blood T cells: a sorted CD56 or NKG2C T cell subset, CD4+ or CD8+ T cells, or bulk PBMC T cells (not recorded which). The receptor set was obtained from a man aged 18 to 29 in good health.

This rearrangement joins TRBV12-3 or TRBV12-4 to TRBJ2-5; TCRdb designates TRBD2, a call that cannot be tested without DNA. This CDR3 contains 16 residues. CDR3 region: CASRIPGAGGLETQYF.

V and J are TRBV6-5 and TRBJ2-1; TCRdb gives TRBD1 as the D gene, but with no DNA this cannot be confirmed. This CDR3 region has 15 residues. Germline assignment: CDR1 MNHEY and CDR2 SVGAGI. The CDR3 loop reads CASSLQPGGSGEQFF.

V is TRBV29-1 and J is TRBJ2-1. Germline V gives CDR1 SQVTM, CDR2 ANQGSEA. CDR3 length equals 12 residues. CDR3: CSVTVSYNEQFF.

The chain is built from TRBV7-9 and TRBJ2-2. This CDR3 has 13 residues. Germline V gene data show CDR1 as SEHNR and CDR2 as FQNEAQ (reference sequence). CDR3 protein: CASSFYSIGELFF.

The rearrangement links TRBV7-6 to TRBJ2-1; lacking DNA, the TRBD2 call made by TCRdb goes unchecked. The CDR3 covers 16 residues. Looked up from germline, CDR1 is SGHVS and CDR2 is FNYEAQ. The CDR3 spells CASSLTASGLTGEQFF.

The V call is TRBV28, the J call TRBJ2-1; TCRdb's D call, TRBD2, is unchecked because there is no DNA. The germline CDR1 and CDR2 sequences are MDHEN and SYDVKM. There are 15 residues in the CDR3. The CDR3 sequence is CASSLLAGINNEQFF.

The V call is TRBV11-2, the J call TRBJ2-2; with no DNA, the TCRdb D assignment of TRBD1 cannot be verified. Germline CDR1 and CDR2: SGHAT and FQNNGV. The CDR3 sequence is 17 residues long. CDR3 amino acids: CASSLEVRGPDTGELFF. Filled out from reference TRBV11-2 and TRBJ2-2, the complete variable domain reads EAGVAQSPRYKIIEKRQSVAFWCNPISGHATLYWYQQILGQGPKLLIQFQNNGVVDDSQLPKDRFSAERLKGVDSTLKIQPAKLEDSAVYLCASSLEVRGPDTGELFFGEGSRLTVL.

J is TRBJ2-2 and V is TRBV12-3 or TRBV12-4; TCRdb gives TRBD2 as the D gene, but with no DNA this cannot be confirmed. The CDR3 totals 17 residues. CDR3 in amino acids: CATIAPPGLGHDGELFF.

The CDR3 loop reads CASSDLNNEQFF. The chain couples TRBV14 to TRBJ2-1. This CDR3 contains 12 residues. Germline V CDR1 and CDR2: SGHDN, FVKESK.

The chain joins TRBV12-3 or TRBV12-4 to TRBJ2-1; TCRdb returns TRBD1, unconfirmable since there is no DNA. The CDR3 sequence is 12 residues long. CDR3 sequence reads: CASAPPANEQFF.

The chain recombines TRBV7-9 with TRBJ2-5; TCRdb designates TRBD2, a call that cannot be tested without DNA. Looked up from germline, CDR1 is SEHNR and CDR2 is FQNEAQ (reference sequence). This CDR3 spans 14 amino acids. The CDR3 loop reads CASSSLTSQETQYF.

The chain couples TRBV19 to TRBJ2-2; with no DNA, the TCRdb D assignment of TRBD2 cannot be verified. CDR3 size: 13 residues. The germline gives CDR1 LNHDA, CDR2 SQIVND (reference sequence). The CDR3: CASEGLRTGELFF.

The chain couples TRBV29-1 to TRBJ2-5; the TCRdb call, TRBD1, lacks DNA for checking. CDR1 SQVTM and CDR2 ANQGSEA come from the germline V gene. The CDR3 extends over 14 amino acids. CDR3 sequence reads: CSVERTGGRETQYF. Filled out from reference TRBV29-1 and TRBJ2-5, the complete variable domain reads SAVISQKPSRDICQRGTSLTIQCQVDSQVTMMFWYRQQPGQSLTLIATANQGSEATYESGFVIDKFPISRPNLTFSTLTVSNMSPEDSSIYLCSVERTGGRETQYFGPGTRLLVL.

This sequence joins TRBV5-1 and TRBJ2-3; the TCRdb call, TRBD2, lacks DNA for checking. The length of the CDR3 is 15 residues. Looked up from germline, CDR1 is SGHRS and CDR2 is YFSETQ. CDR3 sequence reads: CASSWGDFIADTQYF.

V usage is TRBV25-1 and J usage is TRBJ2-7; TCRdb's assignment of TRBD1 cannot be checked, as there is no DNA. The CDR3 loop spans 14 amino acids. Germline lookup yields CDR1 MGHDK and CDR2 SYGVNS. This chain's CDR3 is CASSGQGVSYEQYF.

CDR3 amino acids: CASSLGSHSGANVLTF. The chain joins TRBV5-1 to TRBJ2-6. Germline CDR1 reads SGHRS; CDR2 reads YFSETQ. This CDR3 has 16 amino acids.

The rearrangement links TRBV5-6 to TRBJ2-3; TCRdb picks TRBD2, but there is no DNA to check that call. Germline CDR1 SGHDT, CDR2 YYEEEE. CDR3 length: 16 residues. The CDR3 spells CASSFWPPENTDTQYF.

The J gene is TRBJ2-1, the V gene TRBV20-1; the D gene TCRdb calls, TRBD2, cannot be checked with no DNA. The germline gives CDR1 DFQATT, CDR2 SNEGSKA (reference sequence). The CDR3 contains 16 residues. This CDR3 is CSARDTLPEGINEQFF.

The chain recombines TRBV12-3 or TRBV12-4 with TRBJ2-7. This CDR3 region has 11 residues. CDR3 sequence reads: CASSFAEEQYF.

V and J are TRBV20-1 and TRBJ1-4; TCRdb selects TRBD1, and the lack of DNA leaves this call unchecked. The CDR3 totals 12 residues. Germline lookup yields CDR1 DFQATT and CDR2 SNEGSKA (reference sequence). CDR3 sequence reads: CSDRDLQEKLFF.

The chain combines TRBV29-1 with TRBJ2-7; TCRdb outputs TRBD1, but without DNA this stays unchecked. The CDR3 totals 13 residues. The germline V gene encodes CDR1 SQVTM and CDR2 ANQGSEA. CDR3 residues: CSVEVSGRGGQYF.